The 3 T cell receptor beta chains below were found in one sample sequenced in a study of blood T cell repertoires in COVID-19. Data came from immunoSEQ multiplex PCR; TCRdb stores just in-frame clones and leaves some out. Of around 37,000 clones in the sample, roughly 90% were seen once. Sequenced input: peripheral blood. The receptors shown here come from a human donor in a cohort sampled during active COVID-19.

V gene TRBV5-1 combines with J gene TRBJ2-3; 8 nucleotides agree with TRBD2. With 4 bases clipped from V and 0 bases from J, the junction kept 4 bases outside the gene matches. The CDR3 contains 15 residues. CDR1 is SGHRS, CDR2 YFSETQ, per germline. The CDR3 DNA reads TGCGCCAGCAGCGTGACTAGCGCGAGCACAGATACGCAGTATTTT. It translates to CASSVTSASTDTQYF.

V is TRBV25-1 and J is TRBJ1-2, with D maybe TRBD1 (6 bases). The ends were cut back, 5 bases at V and 4 bases at J, with 11 bases in the middle. The CDR3 covers 13 residues. From germline, CDR1 is MGHDK and CDR2 SYGVNS. The CDR3 loop reads CASSLTGAYGYTF. CDR3 nucleotide sequence: TGTGCCAGCAGTTTGACAGGAGCCTATGGCTACACCTTC.

The chain combines TRBV7-2 with TRBJ1-5; D gene ambiguous. CDR3 length equals 15 residues. Germline CDR1 SGHTA, CDR2 FQGNSA. V was trimmed by 4 bases and J by 0 bases, leaving 10 bases between them. The CDR3 bases are TGTGCCAGCAGCTCACAGAAACTTAGCAATCAGCCCCAGCATTTT. This encodes CASSSQKLSNQPQHF.